This T cell receptor beta chain was captured by sequencing in a study of human T cells and chemical hapten exposure. Study-wide context: Diphenylcyclopropenone doses were given weekly to the scalps of patients across the roughly 25-week study.

In germline, CDR1 is SQVTM, CDR2 ANQGSEA. Losses at the gene ends were 6 bases for V and 15 bases for J; bases not matched to a gene: 10. CDR3 length: 11 amino acids. Time point specified: patch test 2, 6 weeks after DPC sensitization. Specified treatment: therapeutic diphenylcyclopropenone sensitization with weekly scalp DPC. Suited to DPC and affected by alopecia, the donors ranged from 18 to 70 years old. This clonotype was counted ten times or more. As yet, its antigen is unknown. General observations from the study: Following DPC sensitization, TCRs present above 1 in 1000 frequency showed no change.

TCRdb ran MiXCR on the RACE reads and lists one entry per CDR3 protein. The sample consists of 69,000 or so distinct CDR3 sequences, 9% to 12% of them appearing once. This sequence joins TRBV29-1 and TRBJ2-1, with 8 nucleotides matching TRBD1. The sample was whole blood, taken in connection with sensitization to the hapten diphenylcyclopropenone (DPC). The TCR comes from a woman between 45 and 65 years old with alopecia areata. Some clones in this sample may be carry-over from other donors' samples. The CDR3 nucleotides are TGCAGCGTGGAGGACAGGGTCTATCCGTTCTTC. Translation gives CSVEDRVYPFF.